The rows below give T cell receptor beta chains drawn from one sample of a study of T cell repertoires in cytomegalovirus infection. TCRdb independently ran MiXCR on the reads; one entry per CDR3 protein. The sample yields approximately 910,000 distinct CDR3 sequences, roughly 31% seen once. No antigen is known for these receptors. Source: cultured CD8+ T cells from PBMCs, taken from culture after CMV antigen stimulation. Receptors were obtained from a human donor in good health (CMV status not recorded). Some clones in this sample may be carry-over from other donors' samples. The CDR3 runs from the conserved cysteine through the conserved F or W. Fields, in order: V gene, J gene, CDR3 length, D gene, clone size, CDR3 protein, CDR3 DNA. A D gene is named only where the DNA matches it firmly. Some rows have no size entry. The others give once, few or many, or a class for an expanded clone.

V: TRBV27; J: TRBJ2-1; length: 15; D: .; size: .; CDR3: CASSFGGEPYNEQFF; DNA: TGTGCCAGCAGTTTCGGGGGAGAGCCCTACAATGAGCAGTTCTTC
V: TRBV2; J: TRBJ2-5; length: 14; D: .; size: .; CDR3: CASSERQGKETQYF; DNA: TGTGCCAGCAGTGAACGGCAGGGTAAAGAGACCCAGTACTTC
V: TRBV5-1; J: TRBJ2-5; length: 14; D: .; size: .; CDR3: CASSTGRHQETQYF; DNA: TGCGCCAGCAGTACAGGGAGGCACCAAGAGACCCAGTACTTC
V: TRBV15; J: TRBJ2-7; length: 15; D: TRBD1; size: .; CDR3: CATSRSGTGSDEQYF; DNA: TGTGCCACCAGCAGATCCGGGACAGGGTCGGACGAGCAGTACTTC
V: TRBV28; J: TRBJ1-5; length: 17; D: TRBD1; size: few; CDR3: CASSYFTGEGNNQPQHF; DNA: TGTGCCAGCAGTTACTTCACAGGGGAGGGGAACAATCAGCCCCAGCATTTT
V: TRBV4-1; J: TRBJ1-5; length: 15; D: TRBD1; size: many; CDR3: CASSHRTGSNQPQHF; DNA: TGCGCCAGCAGCCACCGGACAGGGAGCAATCAGCCCCAGCATTTT
V: TRBV19; J: TRBJ1-5; length: 15; D: .; size: .; CDR3: CASSPGLLSYQPQHF; DNA: TGTGCCAGTAGCCCGGGACTGCTCAGCTATCAGCCCCAGCATTTT
V: TRBV6-1; J: TRBJ2-3; length: 16; D: TRBD1; size: many; CDR3: CASRSPSGQGGGTQYF; DNA: TGTGCCAGCAGATCTCCCTCGGGACAGGGTGGTGGTACGCAGTATTTT
V: TRBV27; J: TRBJ1-6; length: 16; D: .; size: few; CDR3: CASSFAGGGPRSALHF; DNA: TGTGCCAGCAGTTTCGCCGGGGGGGGGCCTCGGTCAGCCCTCCACTTT
V: TRBV7-4; J: TRBJ2-4; length: 21; D: .; size: many; CDR3: CASSLSAGELGPSLAKNIQYF; DNA: TGTGCCAGCAGCTTATCGGCTGGAGAACTTGGGCCGTCCCTAGCCAAAAACATTCAGTACTTC
V: TRBV7-7; J: TRBJ2-3; length: 15; D: TRBD1; size: many; CDR3: CASSLGTGSTDTQYF; DNA: TGTGCTAGCAGCTTAGGGACAGGGAGCACAGATACGCAGTATTTT
V: TRBV20-1; J: TRBJ1-5; length: 19; D: .; size: .; CDR3: CSAKPTLVSSWDSNQPQHF; DNA: TGCAGTGCTAAGCCGACATTGGTAAGCTCCTGGGATAGCAATCAGCCCCAACATTTT
V: TRBV7-9; J: TRBJ2-5; length: 15; D: TRBD1; size: few; CDR3: CASSTQGEVGETQYF; DNA: TGTGCCAGCAGCACACAGGGGGAAGTGGGAGAGACCCAGTACTTC
V: TRBV19; J: TRBJ1-1; length: 11; D: .; size: few; CDR3: CATSLNTEAFF; DNA: TGTGCCACCTCGTTGAACACTGAAGCTTTCTTT
V: TRBV7-9; J: TRBJ2-7; length: 12; D: .; size: .; CDR3: CASSWGFDEQYF; DNA: TGTGCCAGCAGCTGGGGATTCGACGAGCAGTACTTC
V: TRBV23-1; J: TRBJ2-7; length: 17; D: .; size: .; CDR3: CASSQSKGRAAFYEQYF; DNA: TGCGCCAGCAGTCAATCAAAGGGCCGAGCGGCTTTCTACGAGCAGTACTTC
V: TRBV4-3; J: TRBJ2-3; length: 24; D: TRBD2; size: .; CDR3: CASSQGGLAGGIPVPPSSTDTQYF; DNA: TGCGCCAGCAGCCAGGGAGGACTAGCGGGGGGGATCCCAGTTCCCCCTTCTAGCACAGATACGCAGTATTTT
V: TRBV5-4; J: TRBJ2-3; length: 20; D: TRBD2; size: .; CDR3: CASSPAGTSGGARFTDTQYF; DNA: TGTGCCAGCAGCCCCGCAGGGACTAGCGGGGGGGCTAGGTTCACAGATACGCAGTATTTT
V: TRBV7-9; J: TRBJ2-1; length: 20; D: .; size: .; CDR3: CASSPYKPGEPNLAYNEQFF; DNA: TGTGCCAGCAGCCCATACAAGCCGGGGGAGCCAAACCTTGCCTACAATGAGCAGTTCTTC
V: TRBV19; J: TRBJ2-1; length: 14; D: .; size: .; CDR3: CASSTSGPYNEQFF; DNA: TGTGCCAGTAGTACATCCGGACCATACAATGAGCAGTTCTTC
V: TRBV6-5; J: TRBJ2-2; length: 19; D: .; size: .; CDR3: CASSYSIVGGGLNTGELFF; DNA: TGTGCCAGCAGTTACTCGATCGTGGGCGGGGGCCTAAACACCGGGGAGCTGTTTTTT
V: TRBV12-3/TRBV12-4; J: TRBJ2-7; length: 14; D: TRBD2; size: .; CDR3: CASSSTSGGLEQYF; DNA: TGTGCCAGCAGTTCGACTAGCGGGGGGCTCGAGCAGTACTTC
V: TRBV5-1; J: TRBJ2-1; length: 16; D: .; size: once; CDR3: CASSLEGAGEYNEQFF; DNA: TGCGCCAGCAGCCTAGAGGGGGCGGGGGAGTACAATGAGCAGTTCTTC
V: TRBV3-1; J: TRBJ2-5; length: 13; D: .; size: few; CDR3: CASSQEPQETQYF; DNA: TGTGCCAGCAGCCAAGAGCCCCAAGAGACCCAGTACTTC
V: TRBV7-9; J: TRBJ2-7; length: 12; D: .; size: many; CDR3: CASSLVSHEQYF; DNA: TGTGCCAGCAGCTTAGTTAGCCACGAGCAGTACTTC
V: TRBV12-3/TRBV12-4; J: TRBJ2-7; length: 13; D: .; size: many; CDR3: CASSPGPFYEQYF; DNA: TGTGCCAGCAGCCCCGGACCCTTCTACGAGCAGTACTTC
V: TRBV15; J: TRBJ2-1; length: 14; D: .; size: .; CDR3: CATSLSSSYNEQFF; DNA: TGTGCCACCAGCTTAAGTAGCTCCTACAATGAGCAGTTCTTC
V: TRBV7-6; J: TRBJ2-5; length: 12; D: .; size: many; CDR3: CASSPNFETQYF; DNA: TGTGCCAGCAGCCCGAACTTCGAGACCCAGTACTTC
V: TRBV7-2; J: TRBJ2-7; length: 14; D: .; size: .; CDR3: CASSLSSELYEQYF; DNA: TGTGCCAGCAGCTTAAGTTCAGAACTTTACGAGCAGTACTTC
V: TRBV5-6; J: TRBJ2-5; length: 15; D: TRBD2; size: .; CDR3: CASSLIRGEGETQYF; DNA: TGTGCCAGCAGCTTGATTCGGGGGGAGGGGGAGACCCAGTACTTC
V: TRBV5-1; J: TRBJ1-1; length: 15; D: .; size: .; CDR3: CASSLRGGPATEAFF; DNA: TGCGCCAGCAGCTTGCGGGGAGGGCCGGCCACTGAAGCTTTCTTT
V: TRBV4-1; J: TRBJ2-1; length: 20; D: TRBD1; size: .; CDR3: CASSPLARVPGTGCCNEQFF; DNA: TGCGCCAGCAGCCCATTGGCCAGGGTTCCCGGGACAGGGTGTTGCAATGAGCAGTTCTTC
V: TRBV6-6; J: TRBJ2-7; length: 13; D: TRBD1; size: once; CDR3: CASSDRGGYEQYF; DNA: TGTGCCAGCAGCGACAGGGGGGGCTACGAGCAGTACTTC
V: TRBV20-1; J: TRBJ1-5; length: 17; D: .; size: .; CDR3: CSARTSWTGGISMPQHF; DNA: TGCAGTGCTAGAACGAGCTGGACGGGTGGGATTTCGATGCCCCAGCATTTT
V: TRBV29-1; J: TRBJ1-3; length: 15; D: TRBD1; size: .; CDR3: CSVVPGTGSGNTIYF; DNA: TGCAGCGTCGTGCCTGGGACAGGCTCTGGAAACACCATATATTTT
V: TRBV29-1; J: TRBJ1-2; length: 12; D: .; size: .; CDR3: CSVEPVRGGYTF; DNA: TGCAGCGTTGAACCGGTACGAGGGGGCTACACCTTC
V: TRBV7-6; J: TRBJ2-7; length: 15; D: .; size: few; CDR3: CASSLLAGVPYEQYF; DNA: TGTGCCAGCAGCTTATTGGCAGGGGTCCCCTACGAGCAGTACTTC
V: TRBV19; J: TRBJ1-2; length: 13; D: TRBD1; size: .; CDR3: CASRPDRASGYTF; DNA: TGTGCCAGTAGACCGGACAGGGCGAGCGGCTACACCTTC
V: TRBV9; J: TRBJ2-5; length: 14; D: TRBD2; size: .; CDR3: CASRVAGGQETQYF; DNA: TGTGCCAGCAGAGTAGCGGGGGGTCAAGAGACCCAGTACTTC
V: TRBV7-2; J: TRBJ2-5; length: 17; D: TRBD2; size: many; CDR3: CASSLRAAGEYQETQYF; DNA: TGTGCCAGCAGCTTAAGAGCGGCGGGGGAGTACCAAGAGACCCAGTACTTC
V: TRBV7-8; J: TRBJ1-5; length: 15; D: .; size: many; CDR3: CASSPRGGGNQPQHF; DNA: TGTGCCAGCAGCCCGAGGGGGGGTGGCAATCAGCCCCAGCATTTT
V: TRBV12-3/TRBV12-4; J: TRBJ2-5; length: 15; D: .; size: .; CDR3: CASSSPTDFEETQYF; DNA: TGTGCCAGCAGTTCCCCGACTGATTTTGAAGAGACCCAGTACTTC
V: TRBV18; J: TRBJ2-3; length: 21; D: .; size: .; CDR3: CASSPPGRLANQLASIDTQYF; DNA: TGTGCCAGCTCACCGCCGGGGCGGCTAGCTAACCAACTAGCTAGCATAGATACGCAGTATTTT
V: TRBV29-1; J: TRBJ1-2; length: 14; D: TRBD1; size: .; CDR3: CSVEGQGEGYGYTF; DNA: TGCAGCGTTGAAGGCCAGGGGGAGGGCTATGGCTACACCTTC
V: TRBV7-6; J: TRBJ2-5; length: 17; D: TRBD2; size: many; CDR3: CASSLWTSGGERETQYF; DNA: TGTGCCAGCAGCTTATGGACAAGCGGGGGGGAACGAGAGACCCAGTACTTC
V: TRBV5-1; J: TRBJ2-3; length: 15; D: .; size: .; CDR3: CASNPGELIGDTQYF; DNA: TGCGCCAGCAATCCGGGGGAGTTGATAGGAGATACGCAGTATTTT
V: TRBV29-1; J: TRBJ2-5; length: 18; D: .; size: .; CDR3: CSVGGRGQGGAGGETQYF; DNA: TGCAGCGTTGGAGGCAGGGGGCAAGGGGGGGCCGGTGGGGAGACCCAGTACTTC
V: TRBV15; J: TRBJ1-6; length: 15; D: .; size: .; CDR3: CATSRESSYNSPLHF; DNA: TGTGCCACCAGCAGAGAAAGCTCCTATAATTCACCCCTCCACTTT
V: TRBV6-5; J: TRBJ1-1; length: 12; D: .; size: .; CDR3: CASSEEYTEAFF; DNA: TGTGCCAGCAGTGAAGAATACACTGAAGCTTTCTTT
V: TRBV25-1; J: TRBJ2-1; length: 14; D: TRBD1; size: .; CDR3: CASSTRGFSNEQFF; DNA: TGTGCCAGTTCCACCAGGGGGTTTAGCAATGAGCAGTTCTTC
V: TRBV12-3/TRBV12-4; J: TRBJ1-2; length: 15; D: .; size: .; CDR3: CASSMTSGRDYGYTF; DNA: TGTGCCAGCAGTATGACGAGTGGGAGAGACTATGGCTACACCTTC
V: TRBV24-1; J: TRBJ2-3; length: 16; D: .; size: .; CDR3: CATSARGGELTDTQYF; DNA: TGTGCCACCAGTGCCCGAGGCGGGGAGCTCACAGATACGCAGTATTTT
V: TRBV13; J: TRBJ1-2; length: 15; D: TRBD1; size: .; CDR3: CASSSRDRKSYGYTF; DNA: TGTGCCAGCAGCTCCCGGGACAGGAAAAGCTATGGCTACACCTTC
V: TRBV10-3; J: TRBJ1-2; length: 16; D: .; size: .; CDR3: CAISERGTLNNDGYTF; DNA: TGTGCCATCAGTGAGCGGGGGACCTTGAATAACGATGGCTACACCTTC
V: TRBV6-5; J: TRBJ2-3; length: 14; D: TRBD2; size: .; CDR3: CASIGGGASDTQYF; DNA: TGTGCCAGCATCGGCGGGGGGGCATCAGATACGCAGTATTTT
V: TRBV7-7; J: TRBJ2-1; length: 14; D: .; size: .; CDR3: CASSLGGALDGQFF; DNA: TGTGCTAGCAGCTTAGGGGGGGCCTTGGATGGGCAGTTCTTC
V: TRBV7-7; J: TRBJ2-1; length: 15; D: TRBD1; size: once; CDR3: CASSSSGTGLYEQFF; DNA: TGTGCTAGCAGCTCATCCGGGACAGGGCTCTATGAGCAGTTCTTC
V: TRBV25-1; J: TRBJ1-2; length: 15; D: .; size: .; CDR3: CASSESWAPNYGYTF; DNA: TGTGCCAGCAGTGAATCCTGGGCCCCAAACTATGGCTACACCTTC
V: TRBV29-1; J: TRBJ1-2; length: 11; D: .; size: .; CDR3: CSVVERVGYTF; DNA: TGCAGCGTTGTGGAAAGGGTTGGCTACACCTTC
V: TRBV27; J: TRBJ1-2; length: 16; D: .; size: .; CDR3: CASSPRGGEGNYGYTF; DNA: TGTGCCAGCAGTCCCCGCGGGGGGGAGGGTAACTATGGCTACACCTTC